Presented here are 5 T cell receptor beta chains from one specimen sequenced in a study of shared clonotypes between healthy human individuals. Clones were sequenced by immunoSEQ multiplex PCR, and TCRdb holds only the in-frame ones, with some missing. The sample carries 2 million to 3 million clones, 93% recorded once. Sequencing was carried out using naive CD4+ T cells from PBMCs. As for subset: CD45RA+ positively selected. The receptors originated from a man between 18 and 35 years old in good health. Some clones in this sample may be carry-over from other donors' samples.

This clone appeared a single time. The V and J genes are TRBV18 and TRBJ2-7; D is tentatively TRBD1 or TRBD2 (5 bases each). Germline V gives CDR1 KGHSH, CDR2 LQKENI. This CDR3 region has 15 residues. V gave up 6 bases and J gave up 2 bases, with 17 bases separating them. Here the CDR3 DNA reads TGTGCCAGCTCTCAATCCCGGGACCTCACCTACGAGCAGTACTTC. Residues: CASSQSRDLTYEQYF.

CDR3 DNA: TGTGCCAGCAGCTTGACACTACAAGGCGATGAGCAGTTCTTC. Its protein is CASSLTLQGDEQFF. The chain uses TRBV5-4 and TRBJ2-1; D not certain. Trimming stripped 1 base from V and 8 bases from J, with 13 bases between. Germline V gives CDR1 SGHNT, CDR2 YYREEE (reference sequence). The CDR3 totals 14 residues. The full variable domain, with the rest looked up from reference TRBV5-4 and TRBJ2-1, is ETGVTQSPTHLIKTRGQQVTLRCSSQSGHNTVSWYQQALGQGPQFIFQYYREEENGRGNFPPRFSGLQFPNYSSELNVNALELDDSALYLCASSLTLQGDEQFFGPGTRLTVL.

The V and J genes are TRBV4-1 and TRBJ1-5, with D possibly being TRBD1 (5 bases). This CDR3 contains 16 residues. V lost 2 bases to trimming and J lost 0 bases, with 11 bases between them. CDR1 is MGHRA, CDR2 YSYEKL, per germline. The CDR3 nucleotides read TGCGCCAGCAGCCAACAGGGATCTTATAGCAATCAGCCCCAGCATTTT. Amino acids: CASSQQGSYSNQPQHF.

The chain couples TRBV7-8 to TRBJ1-5; weak D call: TRBD1 (5 bases). Germline CDR1 reads SGHVS; CDR2 reads FQNEAQ. This CDR3 comprises 16 residues. Trimming cost V 4 bases and J 1 base, with 14 bases left between them. The CDR3 is CASSYGHGGSNQPQHF. CDR3 in DNA: TGTGCCAGCAGCTACGGCCATGGGGGAAGCAATCAGCCCCAGCATTTT. Combining the CDR3 with reference TRBV7-8 and TRBJ1-5 gives the whole variable domain GAGVSQSPRYKVAKRGQDVALRCDPISGHVSLFWYQQALGQGPEFLTYFQNEAQLDKSGLPSDRFFAERPEGSVSTLKIQRTQQEDSAVYLCASSYGHGGSNQPQHFGDGTRLSIL.

V usage is TRBV9 and J usage is TRBJ1-3; D gene ambiguous. Trimming shortened V by 4 bases and J by 4 bases, and 18 bases separated the two germline ends. CDR3 length: 16 amino acids. CDR1 and CDR2 from the germline V gene are SGDLS and YYNGEE. DNA of the CDR3: TGTGCCAGCAGCCTCTCCTTGGAGTTTTCCGGAAACACCATATATTTT. It translates to CASSLSLEFSGNTIYF.